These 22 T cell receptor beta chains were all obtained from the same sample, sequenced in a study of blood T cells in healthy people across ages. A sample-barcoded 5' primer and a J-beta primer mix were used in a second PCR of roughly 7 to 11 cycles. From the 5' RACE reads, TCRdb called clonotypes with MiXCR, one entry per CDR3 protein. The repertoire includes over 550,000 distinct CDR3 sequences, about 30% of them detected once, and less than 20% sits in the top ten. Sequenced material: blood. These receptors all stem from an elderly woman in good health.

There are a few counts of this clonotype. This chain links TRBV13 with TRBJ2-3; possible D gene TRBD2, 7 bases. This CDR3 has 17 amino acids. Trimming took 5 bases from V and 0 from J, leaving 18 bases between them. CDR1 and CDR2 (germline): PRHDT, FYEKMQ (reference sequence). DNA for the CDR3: TGTGCCAGCAGCCACAAATGGGAGGGGGTCAGCACAGATACGCAGTATTTT. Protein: CASSHKWEGVSTDTQYF.

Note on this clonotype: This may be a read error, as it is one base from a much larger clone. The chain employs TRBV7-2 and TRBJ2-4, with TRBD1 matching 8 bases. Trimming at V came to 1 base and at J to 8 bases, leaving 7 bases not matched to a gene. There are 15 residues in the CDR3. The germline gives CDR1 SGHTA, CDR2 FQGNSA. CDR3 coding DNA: TGTGCCAGCAGCTTAGAGCTCAACAGGGGGGACATTCAGTACTTC. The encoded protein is CASSLELNRGDIQYF.

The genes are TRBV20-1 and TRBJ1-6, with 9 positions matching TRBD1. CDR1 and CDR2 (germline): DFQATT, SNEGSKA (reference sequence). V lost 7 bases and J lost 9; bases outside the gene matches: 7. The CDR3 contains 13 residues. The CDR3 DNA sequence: TGCAGTGTTGGGGACAGGGCAGGTTCACCCCTCCACTTT. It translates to CSVGDRAGSPLHF.

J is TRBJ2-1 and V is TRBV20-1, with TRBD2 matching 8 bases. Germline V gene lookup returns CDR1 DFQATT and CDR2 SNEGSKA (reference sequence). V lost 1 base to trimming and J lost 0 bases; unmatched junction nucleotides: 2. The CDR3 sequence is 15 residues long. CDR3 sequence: CSARVLAGSYNEQFF. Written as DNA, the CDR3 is TGCAGTGCTAGAGTTCTAGCGGGCTCCTACAATGAGCAGTTCTTC.

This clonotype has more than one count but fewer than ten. The CDR3 DNA sequence: TGTGCCAGCAGCCAAGGCATTTTCCAGGGACAGGTTCCTCCTGGGGCCAACGTCCTGACTTTC. Translation: CASSQGIFQGQVPPGANVLTF. The chain links TRBV3-1 to TRBJ2-6, with 8 bases that match TRBD1. In germline, CDR1 is LGHDT, CDR2 YNNKEL (reference sequence). The CDR3 has 21 residues. J lost 2 bases, V lost 1 base, and 16 bases had no gene match.

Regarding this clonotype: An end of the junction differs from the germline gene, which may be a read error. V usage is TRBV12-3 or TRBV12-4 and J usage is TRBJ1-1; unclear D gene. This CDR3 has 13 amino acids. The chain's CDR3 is CTSSSRQDTEAFF. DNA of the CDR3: TGTACCAGCAGTTCCCGGCAGGACACTGAAGCTTTCTTT.

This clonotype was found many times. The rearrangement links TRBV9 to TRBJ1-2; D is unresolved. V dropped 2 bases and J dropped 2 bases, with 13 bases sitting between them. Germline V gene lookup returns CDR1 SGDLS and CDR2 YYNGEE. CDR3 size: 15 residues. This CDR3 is CASSVTALGNYGYTF. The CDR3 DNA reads TGTGCCAGCAGCGTGACGGCACTCGGCAACTATGGCTACACCTTC.

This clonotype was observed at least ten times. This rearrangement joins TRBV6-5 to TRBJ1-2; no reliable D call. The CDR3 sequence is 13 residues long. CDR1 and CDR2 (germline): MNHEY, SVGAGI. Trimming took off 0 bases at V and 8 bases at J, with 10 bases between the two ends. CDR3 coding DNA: TGTGCCAGCAGTTACTCACGACTTGGAGGCTACACCTTC. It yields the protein CASSYSRLGGYTF.

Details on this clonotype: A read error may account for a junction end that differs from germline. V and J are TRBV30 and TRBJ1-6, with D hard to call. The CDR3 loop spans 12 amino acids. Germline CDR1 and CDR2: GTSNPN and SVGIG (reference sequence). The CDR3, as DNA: TGTGCCTGGACGTCGGACTATTCGCCCCTCCACTTT. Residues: CAWTSDYSPLHF.

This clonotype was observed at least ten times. The CDR3 DNA reads as TGTGCCAGCAACCCGTACGGGAGCTCCTACAATGAGCAGTTCTTC. Amino acids: CASNPYGSSYNEQFF. The chain joins TRBV6-1 to TRBJ2-1, with D possibly matching TRBD2 (6 bases). The V gene's germline CDR1 is MNHNS and CDR2 SASEGT. V shed 7 bases and J shed 0 bases, with 13 bases lying between them. The CDR3 is 15 residues long.

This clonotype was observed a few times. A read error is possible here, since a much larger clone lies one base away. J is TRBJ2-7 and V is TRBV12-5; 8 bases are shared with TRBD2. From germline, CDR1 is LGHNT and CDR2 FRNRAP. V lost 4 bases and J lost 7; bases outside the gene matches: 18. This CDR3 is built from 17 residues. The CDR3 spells CASGSTLERGTYNEQYF. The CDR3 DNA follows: TGTGCTAGTGGTTCCACCCTGGAGCGGGGGACGTACAATGAGCAGTACTTC.

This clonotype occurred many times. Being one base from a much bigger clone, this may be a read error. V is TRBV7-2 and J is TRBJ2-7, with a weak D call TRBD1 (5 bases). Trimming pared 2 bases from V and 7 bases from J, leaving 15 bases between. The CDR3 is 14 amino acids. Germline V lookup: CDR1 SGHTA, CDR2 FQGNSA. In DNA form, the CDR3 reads TGTGCCAGCAGCTTACAGGGTTTGGGTAATGAGCAGTACTTC. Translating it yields CASSLQGLGNEQYF.

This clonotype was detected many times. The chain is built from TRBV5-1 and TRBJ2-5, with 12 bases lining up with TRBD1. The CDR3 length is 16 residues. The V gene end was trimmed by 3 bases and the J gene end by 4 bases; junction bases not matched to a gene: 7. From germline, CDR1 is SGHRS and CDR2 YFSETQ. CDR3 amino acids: CASSSTGQGALETQYF. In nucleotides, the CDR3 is TGCGCCAGCAGCTCTACGGGACAGGGGGCGTTAGAGACCCAGTACTTC.

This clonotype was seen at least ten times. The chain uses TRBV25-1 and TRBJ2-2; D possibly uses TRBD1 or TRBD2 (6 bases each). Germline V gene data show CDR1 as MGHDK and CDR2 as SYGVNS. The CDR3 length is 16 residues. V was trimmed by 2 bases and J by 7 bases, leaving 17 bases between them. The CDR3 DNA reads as TGTGCCAGCAGTGAAGTCGGGGGCCAAGAGGGCGGGGAGCTGTTTTTT. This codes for CASSEVGGQEGGELFF. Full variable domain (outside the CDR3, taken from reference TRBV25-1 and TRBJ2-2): EADIYQTPRYLVIGTGKKITLECSQTMGHDKMYWYQQDPGMELHLIHYSYGVNSTEKGDLSSESTVSRIRTEHFPLTLESARPSHTSQYLCASSEVGGQEGGELFFGEGSRLTVL.

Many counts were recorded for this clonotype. This CDR3 reads CSARTGTPGDQPQHF. CDR3 coding DNA: TGCAGTGCTAGAACCGGGACTCCCGGCGATCAGCCCCAGCATTTT. The V gene is TRBV20-1, the J gene TRBJ1-5, with a possible D match to TRBD1 (5 bases). The CDR3 is 15 residues long. V was cut by 2 bases and J by 5 bases, with 16 bases left in between. CDR1 DFQATT and CDR2 SNEGSKA come from the germline V gene (reference sequence).

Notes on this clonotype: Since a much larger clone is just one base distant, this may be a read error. The CDR3 is CASSVGSGGAAGQFF. The CDR3 DNA reads as TGTGCCAGCAGCGTAGGTAGCGGGGGGGCCGCTGGGCAGTTCTTC. This chain uses TRBV9 with TRBJ2-1, with 11 bases matching TRBD2. CDR3 size: 15 residues. Germline lookup yields CDR1 SGDLS and CDR2 YYNGEE. The trim removed 0 bases at V and 12 bases at J, leaving 8 bases unmatched.

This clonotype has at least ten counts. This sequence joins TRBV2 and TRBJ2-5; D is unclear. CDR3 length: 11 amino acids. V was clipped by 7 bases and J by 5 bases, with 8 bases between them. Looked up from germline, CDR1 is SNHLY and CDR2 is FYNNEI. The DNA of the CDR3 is TGTGCCAGCACTATACGGGAGACCCAGTACTTC. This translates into CASTIRETQYF. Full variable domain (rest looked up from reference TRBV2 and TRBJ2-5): EPEVTQTPSHQVTQMGQEVILRCVPISNHLYFYWYRQILGQKVEFLVSFYNNEISEKSEIFDDQFSVERPDGSNFTLKIRSTKLEDSAMYFCASTIRETQYFGPGTRLLVL.

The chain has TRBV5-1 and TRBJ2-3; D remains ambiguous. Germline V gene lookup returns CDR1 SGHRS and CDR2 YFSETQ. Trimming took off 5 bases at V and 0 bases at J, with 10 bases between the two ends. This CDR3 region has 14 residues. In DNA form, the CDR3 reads TGCGCCAGCAGTCCGGACGGTAGCACAGATACGCAGTATTTT. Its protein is CASSPDGSTDTQYF.

CDR3 bases: TGTGCCAGCAGTTTAATTGGCAGGGGGATATTAAGCAATCAGCCCCAGCATTTT. Amino acid sequence: CASSLIGRGILSNQPQHF. This chain connects TRBV27 to TRBJ1-5; 7 nucleotides line up with TRBD1. V shed 2 bases, J shed 1 base, and the junction held 11 bases outside the gene matches. In germline, CDR1 is MNHEY, CDR2 SMNVEV (reference sequence). The CDR3 totals 18 residues.

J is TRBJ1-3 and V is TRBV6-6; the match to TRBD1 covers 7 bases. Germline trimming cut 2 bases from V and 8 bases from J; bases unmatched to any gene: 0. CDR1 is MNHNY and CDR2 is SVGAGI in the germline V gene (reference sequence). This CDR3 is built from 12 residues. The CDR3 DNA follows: TGTGCCAGCAGTTACCAGGGGGACACCATATATTTT. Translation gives CASSYQGDTIYF.

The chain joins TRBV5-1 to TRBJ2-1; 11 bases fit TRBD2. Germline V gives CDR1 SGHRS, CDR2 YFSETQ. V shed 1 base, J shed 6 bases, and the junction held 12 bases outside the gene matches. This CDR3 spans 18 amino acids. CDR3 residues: CASSLRGLADGLFNEQFF. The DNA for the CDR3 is TGCGCCAGCAGCTTGAGGGGACTAGCGGACGGGTTGTTCAATGAGCAGTTCTTC.

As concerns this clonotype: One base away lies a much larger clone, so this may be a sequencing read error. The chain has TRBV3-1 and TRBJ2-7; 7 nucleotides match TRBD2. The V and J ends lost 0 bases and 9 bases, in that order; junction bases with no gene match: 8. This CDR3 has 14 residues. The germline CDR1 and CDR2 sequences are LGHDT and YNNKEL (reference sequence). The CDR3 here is CASSQDPGWGGQYF. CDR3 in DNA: TGTGCCAGCAGCCAAGATCCGGGTTGGGGGGGGCAGTACTTC.